This TCR beta chain was sequenced in a study of T cells of healthy individuals. This clonotype has at least ten counts. Using its own MiXCR run on the 5' RACE reads, TCRdb lists one record per CDR3 protein. The sample lists around 98,000 distinct CDR3 sequences, 15% to 20% occurring once. This sequence was found in a human donor in good health.

As DNA, the CDR3 is TGTGCCACCAGAGGGGACGACTATGGCTACACCTTC. Translated, it gives CATRGDDYGYTF. The chain recombines TRBV24-1 with TRBJ1-2, with D perhaps matching TRBD1 (5 bases). V was pared by 7 bases and J by 3 bases, with 8 bases between. The CDR3 has 12 residues. In germline, CDR1 is KGHDR, CDR2 SFDVKD.